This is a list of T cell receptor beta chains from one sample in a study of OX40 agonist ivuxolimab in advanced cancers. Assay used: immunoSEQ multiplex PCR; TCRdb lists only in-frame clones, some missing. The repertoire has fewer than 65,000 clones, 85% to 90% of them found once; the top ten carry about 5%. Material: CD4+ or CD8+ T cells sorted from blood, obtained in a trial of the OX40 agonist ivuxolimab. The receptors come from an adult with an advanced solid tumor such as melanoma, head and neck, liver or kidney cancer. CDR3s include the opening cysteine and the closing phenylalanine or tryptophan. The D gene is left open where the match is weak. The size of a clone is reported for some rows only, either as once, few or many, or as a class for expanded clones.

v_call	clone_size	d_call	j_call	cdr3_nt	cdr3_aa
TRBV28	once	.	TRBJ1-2	TGTGCCAGCAACACAGGGCCCTATGGCTACACCTTC	CASNTGPYGYTF
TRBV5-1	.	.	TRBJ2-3	TGCGCCAGCAGCTTGAGGGCAGCCCTAAGCACAGATACGCAGTATTTT	CASSLRAALSTDTQYF
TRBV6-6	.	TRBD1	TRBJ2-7	TGTGCCAGCACCAAGGACAGGGGAACCTACGAGCAGTACTTC	CASTKDRGTYEQYF
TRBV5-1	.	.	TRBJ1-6	TGCGCCAGCAGCTCAACCTTGACAGGCAATAATTCACCCCTCCACTTT	CASSSTLTGNNSPLHF
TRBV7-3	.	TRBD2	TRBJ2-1	TGTGCCAGCAGCTCAACTAGCGCGTTGCAGTTCTTC	CASSSTSALQFF
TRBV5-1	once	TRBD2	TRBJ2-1	TGCGCCAGCAGCCCGGGTAGGACTAGCGGTGTTACTAATGAGCAGTTCTTC	CASSPGRTSGVTNEQFF
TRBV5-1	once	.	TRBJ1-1	TGCGCCAGCAGCTTGTTGGAAACTGAAGCTTTCTTT	CASSLLETEAFF
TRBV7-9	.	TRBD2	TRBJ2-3	TGTGCCAGCAGCTTTAGCGGGATCACGCAGTATTTT	CASSFSGITQYF
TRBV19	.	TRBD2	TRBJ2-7	TGTGCCAGTAGTATGGGAGGGACTAGCGGGAGTTTCGAGCAGTACTTC	CASSMGGTSGSFEQYF
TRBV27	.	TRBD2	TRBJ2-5	TGTGCCAGCAGTTTATCTCAACTAGCGGGAAGAGAGGCCCAGTACTTC	CASSLSQLAGREAQYF
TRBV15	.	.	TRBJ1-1	TGTGCCACCAGCATACTCCAGGGGACTGGGACTGAAGCTTTCTTT	CATSILQGTGTEAFF
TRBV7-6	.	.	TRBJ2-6	TGTGCCAGCAGCTTAGGTTTCTCTGGGGCCAACGTCCTGACTTTC	CASSLGFSGANVLTF
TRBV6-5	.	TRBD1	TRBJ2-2	TGTGCCAGCAGTTACGGGGACAGGGGGTATGCCGGGGAGCTGTTTTTT	CASSYGDRGYAGELFF
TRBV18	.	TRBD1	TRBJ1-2	TGTGCCAGCTCACCAACTGGGACAGGGGATGGCTACACCTTC	CASSPTGTGDGYTF
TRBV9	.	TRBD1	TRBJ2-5	TGTGCCAGCAGCGTAGCCCTCGGGACAGGGCAAGAGACCCAGTACTTC	CASSVALGTGQETQYF